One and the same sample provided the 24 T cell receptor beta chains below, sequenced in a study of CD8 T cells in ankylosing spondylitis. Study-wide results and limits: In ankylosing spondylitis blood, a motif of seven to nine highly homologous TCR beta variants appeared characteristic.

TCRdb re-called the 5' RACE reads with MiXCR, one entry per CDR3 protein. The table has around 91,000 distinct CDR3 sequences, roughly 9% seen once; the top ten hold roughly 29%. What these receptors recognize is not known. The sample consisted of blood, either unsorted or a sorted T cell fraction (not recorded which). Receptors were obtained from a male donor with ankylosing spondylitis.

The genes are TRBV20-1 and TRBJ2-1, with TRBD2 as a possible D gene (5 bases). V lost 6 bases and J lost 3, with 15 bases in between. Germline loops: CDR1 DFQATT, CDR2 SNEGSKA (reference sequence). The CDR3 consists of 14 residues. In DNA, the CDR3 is TGCAGTGCCGAGCTACTAGTTGTCTACAATGAGCAGTTCTTC. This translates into CSAELLVVYNEQFF.

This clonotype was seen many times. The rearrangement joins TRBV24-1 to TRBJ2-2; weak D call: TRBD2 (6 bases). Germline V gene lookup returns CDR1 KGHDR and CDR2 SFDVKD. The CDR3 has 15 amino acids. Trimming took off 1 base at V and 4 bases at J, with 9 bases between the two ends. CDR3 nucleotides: TGTGCCACCAGTGATTTCGGGAGTAGCACCGGGGAGCTGTTTTTT. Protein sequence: CATSDFGSSTGELFF.

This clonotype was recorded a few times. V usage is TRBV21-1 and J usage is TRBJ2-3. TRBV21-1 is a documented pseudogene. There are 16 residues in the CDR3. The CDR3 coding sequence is TGTGCCAGCACCATGGCCGACGAATCTGGCACAGATACGCAGTATTTT. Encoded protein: CASTMADESGTDTQYF.

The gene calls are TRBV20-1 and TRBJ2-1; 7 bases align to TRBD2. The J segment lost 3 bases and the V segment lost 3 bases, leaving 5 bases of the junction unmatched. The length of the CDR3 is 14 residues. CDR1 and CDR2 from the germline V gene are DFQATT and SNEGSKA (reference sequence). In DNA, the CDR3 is TGCAGTGCTAGGGATACGGGAGGCTACAATGAGCAGTTCTTC. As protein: CSARDTGGYNEQFF.

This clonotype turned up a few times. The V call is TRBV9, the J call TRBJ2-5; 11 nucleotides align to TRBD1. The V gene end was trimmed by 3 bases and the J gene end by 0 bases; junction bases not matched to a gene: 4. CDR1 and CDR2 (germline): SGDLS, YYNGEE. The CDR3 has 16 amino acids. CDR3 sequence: CASSGRTGGDQETQYF. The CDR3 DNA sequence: TGTGCCAGCAGCGGGCGGACAGGGGGCGACCAAGAGACCCAGTACTTC.

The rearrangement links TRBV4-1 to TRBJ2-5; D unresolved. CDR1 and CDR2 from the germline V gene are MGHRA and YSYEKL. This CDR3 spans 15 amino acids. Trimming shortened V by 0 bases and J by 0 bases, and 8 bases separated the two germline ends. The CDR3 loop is CASSQEPGYQETQYF. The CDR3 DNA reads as TGCGCCAGCAGCCAAGAGCCAGGCTACCAAGAGACCCAGTACTTC.

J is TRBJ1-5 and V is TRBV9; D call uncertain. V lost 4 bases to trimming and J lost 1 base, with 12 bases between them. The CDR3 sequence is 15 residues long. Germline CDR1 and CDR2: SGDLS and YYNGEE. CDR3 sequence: CASSPTGGSNQPQHF. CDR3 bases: TGTGCCAGCAGCCCGACGGGAGGGAGCAATCAGCCCCAGCATTTT.

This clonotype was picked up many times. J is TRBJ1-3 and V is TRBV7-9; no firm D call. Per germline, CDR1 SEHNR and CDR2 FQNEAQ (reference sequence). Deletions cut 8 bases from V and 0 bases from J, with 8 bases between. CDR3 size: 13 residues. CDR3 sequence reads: CASGDSSGNTIYF. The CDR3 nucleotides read TGTGCCAGCGGTGATTCCTCTGGAAACACCATATATTTT.

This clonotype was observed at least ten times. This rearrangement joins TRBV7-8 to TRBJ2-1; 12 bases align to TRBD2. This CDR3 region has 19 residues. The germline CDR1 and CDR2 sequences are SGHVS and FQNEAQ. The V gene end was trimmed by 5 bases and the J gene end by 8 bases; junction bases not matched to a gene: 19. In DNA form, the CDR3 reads TGTGCCAGCAGCGGCGGGGGGTGGGAACTAGCGGGAGGTTCCTATGAGCAGTTCTTC. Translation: CASSGGGWELAGGSYEQFF.

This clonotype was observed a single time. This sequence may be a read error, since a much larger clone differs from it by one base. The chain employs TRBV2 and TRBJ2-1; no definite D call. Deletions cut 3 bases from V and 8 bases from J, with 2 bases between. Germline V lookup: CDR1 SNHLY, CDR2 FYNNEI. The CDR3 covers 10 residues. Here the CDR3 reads CASSEHEQFF. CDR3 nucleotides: TGTGCCAGCAGTGAGCATGAGCAGTTCTTC.

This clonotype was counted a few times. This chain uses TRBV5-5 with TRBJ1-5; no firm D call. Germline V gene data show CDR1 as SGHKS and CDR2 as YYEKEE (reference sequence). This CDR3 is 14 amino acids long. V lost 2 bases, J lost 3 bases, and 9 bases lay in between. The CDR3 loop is CASSLGLNNQPQHF. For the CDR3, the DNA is TGTGCCAGCAGCTTAGGACTGAACAATCAGCCCCAGCATTTT. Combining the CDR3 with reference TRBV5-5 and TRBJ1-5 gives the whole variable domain DAGVTQSPTHLIKTRGQQVTLRCSPISGHKSVSWYQQVLGQGPQFIFQYYEKEERGRGNFPDRFSARQFPNYSSELNVNALLLGDSALYLCASSLGLNNQPQHFGDGTRLSIL.

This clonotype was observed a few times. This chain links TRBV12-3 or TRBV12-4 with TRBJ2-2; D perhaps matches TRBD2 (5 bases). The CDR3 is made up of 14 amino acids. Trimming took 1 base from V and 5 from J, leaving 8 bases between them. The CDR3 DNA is TGTGCCAGCAGTTTAGGGATAGCGACCGGGGAGCTGTTTTTT. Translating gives CASSLGIATGELFF.

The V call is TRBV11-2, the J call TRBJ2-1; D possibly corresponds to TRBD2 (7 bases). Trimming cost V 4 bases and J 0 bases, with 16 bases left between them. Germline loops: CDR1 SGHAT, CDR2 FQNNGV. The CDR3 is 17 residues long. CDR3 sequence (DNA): TGTGCCAGCAGCTACCGGGGGGCGCAGAGCTCCTACAATGAGCAGTTCTTC. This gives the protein CASSYRGAQSSYNEQFF.

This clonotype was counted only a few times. The CDR3 sequence is CASSLPRTGFDEKLFF. In nucleotides, the CDR3 is TGTGCCAGCAGCCTTCCACGGACAGGCTTCGATGAAAAACTGTTTTTT. The gene calls are TRBV4-2 and TRBJ1-4, with 7 bases lining up with TRBD1. The CDR3 runs to 16 residues. Trimming removed 4 bases from V and 6 bases from J; junction bases left unmatched: 11. Germline CDR1 is LGHNA and CDR2 is YNFKEQ.

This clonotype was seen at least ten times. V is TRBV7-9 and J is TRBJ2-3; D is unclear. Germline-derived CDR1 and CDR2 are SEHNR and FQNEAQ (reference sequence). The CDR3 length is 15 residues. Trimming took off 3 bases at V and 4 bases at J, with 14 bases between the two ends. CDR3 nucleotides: TGTGCCAGCAGCTTCGCCTCGATGATCGCAGATACGCAGTATTTT. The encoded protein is CASSFASMIADTQYF.

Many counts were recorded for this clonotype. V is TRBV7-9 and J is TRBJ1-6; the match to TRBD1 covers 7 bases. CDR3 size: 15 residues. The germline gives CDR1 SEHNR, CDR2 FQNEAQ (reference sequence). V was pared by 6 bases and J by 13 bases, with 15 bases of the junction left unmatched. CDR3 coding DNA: TGTGCCAGCAGTTCACACAGGACAGGCCAATACCCCCTCCACTTT. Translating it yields CASSSHRTGQYPLHF.

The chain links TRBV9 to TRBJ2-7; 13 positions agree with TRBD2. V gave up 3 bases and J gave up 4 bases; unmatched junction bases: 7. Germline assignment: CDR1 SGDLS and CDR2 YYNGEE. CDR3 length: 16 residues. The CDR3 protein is CASSANTGLAGYEQYF. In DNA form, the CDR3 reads TGTGCCAGCAGCGCGAATACGGGACTAGCGGGGTACGAGCAGTACTTC. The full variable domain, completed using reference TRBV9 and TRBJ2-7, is DSGVTQTPKHLITATGQRVTLRCSPRSGDLSVYWYQQSLDQGLQFLIQYYNGEERAKGNILERFSAQQFPDLHSELNLSSLELGDSALYFCASSANTGLAGYEQYFGPGTRLTVT.

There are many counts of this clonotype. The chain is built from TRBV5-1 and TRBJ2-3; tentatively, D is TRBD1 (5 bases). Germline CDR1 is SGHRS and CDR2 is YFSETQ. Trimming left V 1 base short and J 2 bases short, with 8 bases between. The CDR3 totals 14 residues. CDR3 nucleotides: TGCGCCAGCAGCTTGAATGGGGCCACAGATACGCAGTATTTT. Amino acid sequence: CASSLNGATDTQYF.

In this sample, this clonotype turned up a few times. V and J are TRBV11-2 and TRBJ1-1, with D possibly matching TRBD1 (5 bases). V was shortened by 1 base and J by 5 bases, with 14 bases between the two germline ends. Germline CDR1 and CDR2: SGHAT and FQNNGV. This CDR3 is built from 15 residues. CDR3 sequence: CASSLGPGERTEAFF. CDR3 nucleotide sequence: TGTGCCAGCAGCTTAGGTCCGGGGGAGAGAACTGAAGCTTTCTTT.

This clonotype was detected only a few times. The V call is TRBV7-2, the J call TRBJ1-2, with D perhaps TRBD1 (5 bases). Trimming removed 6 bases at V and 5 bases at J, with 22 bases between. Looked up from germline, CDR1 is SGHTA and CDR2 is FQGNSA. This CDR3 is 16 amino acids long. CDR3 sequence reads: CASSSPSSTATYGYTF. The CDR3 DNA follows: TGTGCCAGCAGTTCCCCCTCCTCGACAGCCACTTATGGCTACACCTTC.

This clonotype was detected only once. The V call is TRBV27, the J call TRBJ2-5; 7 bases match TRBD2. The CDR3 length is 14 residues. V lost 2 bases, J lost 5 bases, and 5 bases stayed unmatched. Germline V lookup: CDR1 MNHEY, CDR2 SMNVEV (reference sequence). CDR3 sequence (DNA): TGTGCCAGCAGTTTAGGAGGGAGGGAGGAGACCCAGTACTTC. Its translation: CASSLGGREETQYF.

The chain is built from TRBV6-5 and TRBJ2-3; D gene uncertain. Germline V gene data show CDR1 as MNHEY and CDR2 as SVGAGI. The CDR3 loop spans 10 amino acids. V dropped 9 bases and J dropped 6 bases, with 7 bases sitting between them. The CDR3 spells CASYGDTQYF. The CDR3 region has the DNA TGTGCCAGTTACGGGGATACGCAGTATTTT.

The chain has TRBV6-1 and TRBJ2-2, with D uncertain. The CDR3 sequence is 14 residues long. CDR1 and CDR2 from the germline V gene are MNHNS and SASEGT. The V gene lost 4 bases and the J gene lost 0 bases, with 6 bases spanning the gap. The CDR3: CASSVQPNTGELFF. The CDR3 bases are TGTGCCAGCAGTGTACAACCGAACACCGGGGAGCTGTTTTTT.

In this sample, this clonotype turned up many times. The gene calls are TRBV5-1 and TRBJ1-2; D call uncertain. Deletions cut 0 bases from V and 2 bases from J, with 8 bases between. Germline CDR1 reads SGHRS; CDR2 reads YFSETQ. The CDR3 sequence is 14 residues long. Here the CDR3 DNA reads TGCGCCAGCAGCTTGGTGGAGGCGAACTATGGCTACACCTTC. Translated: CASSLVEANYGYTF.